The 14 T cell receptor beta chains below all came from one sample that was sequenced in a study of control samples from healthy donors and cancer patients. TCRdb keeps only in-frame clones here, not all; method: immunoSEQ multiplex PCR. This table holds under 300,000 clones, roughly 80% found once. Sequencing input: PBMCs. The receptors here all came from a woman aged 55-70 years with lung cancer.

The V call is TRBV29-1, the J call TRBJ2-5; 10 nucleotides align to TRBD2. CDR3 length: 14 residues. Trimming removed 3 bases from V and 3 bases from J; junction bases left unmatched: 4. The germline V gene encodes CDR1 SQVTM and CDR2 ANQGSEA. The CDR3 nucleotides are TGCAGCGTTGATTCGGGGACTAGCGAAGAGACCCAGTACTTC. This sequence encodes CSVDSGTSEETQYF. The full variable domain, in which reference TRBV29-1 and TRBJ2-5 provide the parts outside the CDR3, is SAVISQKPSRDICQRGTSLTIQCQVDSQVTMMFWYRQQPGQSLTLIATANQGSEATYESGFVIDKFPISRPNLTFSTLTVSNMSPEDSSIYLCSVDSGTSEETQYFGPGTRLLVL.

The genes are TRBV2 and TRBJ2-7, with D unclear. Trimming left V 6 bases short and J 0 bases short, with 12 bases between. CDR1 is SNHLY and CDR2 is FYNNEI in the germline V gene. The CDR3 has 14 amino acids. The CDR3 DNA reads as TGTGCCAGCAGCACAAGGGCCAGCTCCTACGAGCAGTACTTC. This encodes CASSTRASSYEQYF.

The gene calls are TRBV27 and TRBJ2-7, with TRBD1 matching over 7 bases. The germline CDR1 and CDR2 sequences are MNHEY and SMNVEV (reference sequence). V shed 5 bases and J 0 bases; nucleotides not matched to a gene: 4. The CDR3 runs to 14 residues. CDR3 coding DNA: TGTGCCAGCAGTCCCCGGGACAGCTCCTACGAGCAGTACTTC. This gives the protein CASSPRDSSYEQYF.

This clone appeared a single time. This sequence joins TRBV4-1 and TRBJ1-1; 12 nucleotides line up with TRBD1. The CDR3 consists of 20 residues. V lost 4 bases to trimming and J lost 1 base; unmatched junction nucleotides: 16. Germline CDR1 is MGHRA and CDR2 is YSYEKL. This CDR3 is CASSRQRDRGLVRKNTEAFF. CDR3 DNA sequence: TGCGCCAGCAGCCGACAACGGGACAGGGGGCTAGTTCGAAAGAACACTGAAGCTTTCTTT.

This chain links TRBV7-9 with TRBJ2-3; D is unresolved. V was shortened by 5 bases and J by 6 bases, with 9 bases between the two germline ends. Per germline, CDR1 SEHNR and CDR2 FQNEAQ (reference sequence). CDR3 length: 12 residues. The DNA of the CDR3 is TGTGCCAGCAGCAATAGCATGGATACGCAGTATTTT. As protein: CASSNSMDTQYF.

This sequence joins TRBV27 and TRBJ1-1; D gene uncertain. The V end lost 10 bases, the J end lost 4 bases, and 10 bases lay between the germline ends. Germline V gene sequence: CDR1 MNHEY, CDR2 SMNVEV (reference sequence). This CDR3 comprises 11 residues. CDR3 sequence: CATLTGTEAFF. In DNA, the CDR3 is TGTGCCACACTGACGGGCACTGAAGCTTTCTTT.

The chain joins TRBV2 to TRBJ1-5; D gene unclear. Germline V lookup: CDR1 SNHLY, CDR2 FYNNEI. The germline V and J ends were trimmed by 6 bases and 3 bases, with 6 bases remaining between them. This CDR3 region has 12 residues. The DNA of the CDR3 is TGTGCCAGCAGGGGGAACAATCAGCCCCAGCATTTT. It yields the protein CASRGNNQPQHF.

This rearrangement joins TRBV27 to TRBJ1-5; D is unclear. The V gene lost 5 bases and the J gene lost 0 bases, with 17 bases spanning the gap. Germline loops: CDR1 MNHEY, CDR2 SMNVEV (reference sequence). This CDR3 contains 17 residues. The CDR3 DNA reads as TGTGCCAGCAGTCCCAGAGGAGTTACCCTTAGCAATCAGCCCCAGCATTTT. Translated: CASSPRGVTLSNQPQHF.

The chain carries TRBV5-4 and TRBJ2-2; D tentatively fits TRBD1 or TRBD2 (6 bases each). Germline-derived CDR1 and CDR2 are SGHNT and YYREEE (reference sequence). The CDR3 length is 15 residues. The V and J ends lost 2 bases and 5 bases respectively, with 13 bases between them. CDR3 sequence: CASSLGRGRTGELFF. In DNA form, the CDR3 reads TGTGCCAGCAGCTTAGGACGGGGGCGGACCGGGGAGCTGTTTTTT.

In the case of this clone: This sample includes further DNA sequences coding for the same CDR3. This chain uses TRBV5-1 with TRBJ1-3; D not certain. This CDR3 comprises 16 residues. The germline V gene has CDR1 SGHRS and CDR2 YFSETQ. Deletions cut 0 bases from V and 4 bases from J, with 14 bases between. The CDR3 coding sequence is TGCGCCAGCAGCTTGGCAGGAGGCTTGGGAGGAAACACCATATATTTT. It encodes CASSLAGGLGGNTIYF.

In its sample, this clone was seen once. This rearrangement joins TRBV16 to TRBJ1-5; D is possibly TRBD1 (5 bases). Germline lookup yields CDR1 KGHSY and CDR2 FQNENV. CDR3 length: 17 amino acids. Trimming shortened V by 0 bases and J by 7 bases, and 19 bases separated the two germline ends. The CDR3 nucleotides read TGTGCCAGCAGCCAATCGCCGGCAGACAAAAAGGGGCAGCCCCAGCATTTT. This codes for CASSQSPADKKGQPQHF.

The chain carries TRBV28 and TRBJ1-1; the D gene is possibly TRBD1 (6 bases). The CDR3 covers 14 residues. Germline V gene lookup returns CDR1 MDHEN and CDR2 SYDVKM. Trimming shortened V by 8 bases and J by 1 base, and 14 bases separated the two germline ends. CDR3 DNA: TGTGCCAGCGGGGGGGCAGGGACGAACACTGAAGCTTTCTTT. Protein product: CASGGAGTNTEAFF. Full variable domain (rest looked up from reference TRBV28 and TRBJ1-1): DVKVTQSSRYLVKRTGEKVFLECVQDMDHENMFWYRQDPGLGLRLIYFSYDVKMKEKGDIPEGYSVSREKKERFSLILESASTNQTSMYLCASGGAGTNTEAFFGQGTRLTVV.

This clone has a single count. The CDR3 region is CASSRGQGLFF. CDR3 nucleotides: TGTGCCAGCAGTCGGGGACAGGGCTTGTTTTTT. The rearrangement joins TRBV12-3 or TRBV12-4 to TRBJ1-4, with 9 nucleotides matching TRBD1. The CDR3 has 11 amino acids. V lost 5 bases and J lost 15; bases outside the gene matches: 4.

In its sample, this clone was seen a few times. The CDR3: CASSGWGDTGELFF. DNA of the CDR3: TGTGCCAGTAGCGGATGGGGGGACACCGGGGAGCTGTTTTTT. The V gene is TRBV19, the J gene TRBJ2-2; D is perhaps TRBD2 (6 bases). The V gene lost 6 bases and the J gene lost 3 bases, with 11 bases spanning the gap. Germline V gene sequence: CDR1 LNHDA, CDR2 SQIVND (reference sequence). This CDR3 region has 14 residues.